The 25 T cell receptor beta chains below were found in one sample sequenced in a study of response to subunit inactivated influenza vaccine. MiXCR was run by TCRdb on the RT-PCR reads, yielding one entry per CDR3 protein. This repertoire shows 400,000 to 550,000 distinct CDR3 sequences, over 25% found once; its top ten account for around 2%. The starting material was CD4+ T cells sorted from PBMCs, obtained 4 to 6 days after vaccination. The origin of the receptors is a man aged 45-60 years who received an inactivated influenza vaccine.

The chain recombines TRBV12-3 or TRBV12-4 with TRBJ1-1; D may be TRBD1 (5 bases). With 5 bases removed from V and 4 bases from J, the gap between germline ends came to 14 bases. This CDR3 is 14 amino acids long. CDR3 nucleotides: TGTGCCAGCAGTCTCCAGTCGGGGGGCACTGAAGCTTTCTTT. As protein: CASSLQSGGTEAFF.

This clonotype turned up a few times. The rearrangement uses TRBV6-2 or TRBV6-3 and TRBJ1-5; tentative D call: TRBD1 (5 bases). The CDR3 is 17 residues long. V was trimmed by 3 bases and J by 4 bases, leaving 19 bases between them. Germline CDR1 and CDR2: MNHEY and SVGEGT. CDR3 in DNA: TGTGCCAGCAGTTATTCCGAGGGGAACTTCGAGAATCAGCCCCAGCATTTT. Protein sequence: CASSYSEGNFENQPQHF.

In its sample, this clonotype was seen a few times. The rearrangement joins TRBV7-9 to TRBJ2-5; the match to TRBD2 covers 9 bases. The germline V gene has CDR1 SEHNR and CDR2 FQNEAQ (reference sequence). CDR3 size: 15 residues. With 5 bases clipped from V and 0 bases from J, the junction kept 4 bases outside the gene matches. The CDR3: CASSEGLANQETQYF. CDR3 DNA sequence: TGTGCCAGCAGCGAGGGACTAGCCAACCAAGAGACCCAGTACTTC.

J is TRBJ2-3 and V is TRBV7-2, with TRBD2 matching 10 bases. The CDR3 extends over 15 amino acids. V was pared by 6 bases and J by 3 bases, with 6 bases of the junction left unmatched. Germline lookup yields CDR1 SGHTA and CDR2 FQGNSA. This CDR3 reads CASRPSGSRTDTQYF. As DNA, the CDR3 is TGTGCCAGCAGACCTAGCGGGAGTCGGACAGATACGCAGTATTTT.

This rearrangement joins TRBV6-5 to TRBJ2-3; a weak D match, TRBD2 (6 bases). The CDR3 totals 11 residues. V lost 9 bases and J 6 bases, leaving 10 bases between the germline ends. Germline-derived CDR1 and CDR2 are MNHEY and SVGAGI. The CDR3 here is CASNGGDTQYF. CDR3 nucleotides: TGTGCCAGTAACGGAGGGGATACGCAGTATTTT.

This clonotype has a count of ten or more. The genes are TRBV28 and TRBJ2-7; 7 positions agree with TRBD1. V dropped 10 bases and J dropped 3; count of bases not matched to a gene: 6. Looked up from germline, CDR1 is MDHEN and CDR2 is SYDVKM. This CDR3 is built from 12 residues. The CDR3 region has the DNA TGTGCCACCGAACAGGGGATCTACGAGCAGTACTTC. This codes for CATEQGIYEQYF. Supplemented by reference TRBV28 and TRBJ2-7, the full variable domain reads DVKVTQSSRYLVKRTGEKVFLECVQDMDHENMFWYRQDPGLGLRLIYFSYDVKMKEKGDIPEGYSVSREKKERFSLILESASTNQTSMYLCATEQGIYEQYFGPGTRLTVT.

This clonotype was observed a handful of times. The chain is built from TRBV18 and TRBJ1-2; 10 bases line up with TRBD1. Germline V gene sequence: CDR1 KGHSH, CDR2 LQKENI. Germline trimming cut 3 bases from V and 6 bases from J; bases unmatched to any gene: 4. The CDR3 is 14 residues long. CDR3 residues: CASSPTGQGNGYTF. The CDR3 nucleotides are TGTGCCAGCTCACCTACGGGACAGGGGAATGGCTACACCTTC.

This rearrangement joins TRBV6-1 to TRBJ2-5; 11 positions agree with TRBD2. Unmatched junction bases numbered 11, after V lost 6 bases and J lost 5 bases. Germline values: CDR1 MNHNS, CDR2 SASEGT. The CDR3 runs to 16 residues. Here the CDR3 DNA reads TGTGCCAGCAGATCCCCAACTAGCGGGGGAAGGGAGACCCAGTACTTC. Protein: CASRSPTSGGRETQYF.

This clonotype was seen more than once but under ten times. This chain links TRBV6-2 or TRBV6-3 with TRBJ2-2, with D maybe TRBD1 (6 bases). CDR1 is MNHEY, CDR2 SVGEGT, per germline. The CDR3 runs 15 residues. The germline V and J ends were trimmed by 5 bases and 7 bases, with 17 bases remaining between them. As DNA, the CDR3 is TGTGCCAGCAGTACAAGACAGGCATCGGGCGGGGAGCTGTTTTTT. Its translation: CASSTRQASGGELFF.

This clonotype was counted at least ten times. The V and J genes are TRBV20-1 and TRBJ1-2, with 8 positions matching TRBD1. The CDR3 is 13 residues long. CDR1 is DFQATT and CDR2 is SNEGSKA in the germline V gene (reference sequence). The V gene end was trimmed by 6 bases and the J gene end by 4 bases; junction bases not matched to a gene: 7. The CDR3 sequence is CSATRGQGYGYTF. CDR3 nucleotides: TGCAGTGCAACCAGGGGGCAGGGCTATGGCTACACCTTC.

This clonotype has a handful of counts. The chain carries TRBV18 and TRBJ2-1, with D possibly TRBD1 on 7 matching bases. V shed 3 bases and J shed 0 bases, with 21 bases lying between them. In germline, CDR1 is KGHSH, CDR2 LQKENI. The CDR3 spans 19 residues. The CDR3 coding sequence is TGTGCCAGCTCACCCTTTTCCACCCGGCAGGGGGGCTCCTACAATGAGCAGTTCTTC. This sequence encodes CASSPFSTRQGGSYNEQFF.

The rearrangement joins TRBV20-1 to TRBJ2-2; weak D call: TRBD1 (5 bases). The germline V gene has CDR1 DFQATT and CDR2 SNEGSKA (reference sequence). V lost 4 bases to trimming and J lost 5 bases, with 14 bases between them. The length of the CDR3 is 14 residues. CDR3 in DNA: TGCAGTGCTACCGCAGGACACCCAACCGGGGAGCTGTTTTTT. Translating gives CSATAGHPTGELFF.

The genes are TRBV20-1 and TRBJ2-7; 10 bases match TRBD1. V dropped 6 bases and J dropped 2; count of bases not matched to a gene: 10. The CDR3 contains 15 residues. The V gene's germline CDR1 is DFQATT and CDR2 SNEGSKA (reference sequence). The DNA of the CDR3 is TGCAGTGCCGGTGGTTCCGGGACAGGGGCCTACGAGCAGTACTTC. Translation gives CSAGGSGTGAYEQYF.

This clonotype has just one count. This chain links TRBV18 with TRBJ2-1; tentative D call: TRBD1 (6 bases). CDR3 length: 17 residues. V was cut by 1 base and J by 3 bases, with 16 bases left in between. Germline CDR1 is KGHSH and CDR2 is LQKENI. CDR3 in amino acids: CASSPRPGVGYYNEQFF. CDR3 bases: TGTGCCAGCTCACCACGGCCAGGGGTGGGGTACTACAATGAGCAGTTCTTC.

This clonotype was seen only once. The gene calls are TRBV12-3 or TRBV12-4 and TRBJ2-6; 9 positions agree with TRBD2. Unmatched junction bases numbered 5, after V lost 3 bases and J lost 2 bases. The CDR3 is made up of 17 amino acids. Written as DNA, the CDR3 is TGTGCCAGCAGTTTTAGCTCTAGCGGGACTGGGGCCAACGTCCTGACTTTC. It encodes CASSFSSSGTGANVLTF.

The genes are TRBV20-1 and TRBJ2-7; TRBD1 is a possible D gene (6 bases). Germline lookup yields CDR1 DFQATT and CDR2 SNEGSKA (reference sequence). The length of the CDR3 is 14 residues. The V and J ends lost 5 bases and 5 bases respectively, with 19 bases between them. CDR3 sequence: CSAPQMAGAHEQYF. In nucleotides, the CDR3 is TGCAGTGCTCCCCAAATGGCAGGGGCCCACGAGCAGTACTTC.

This clonotype was seen a few times. In DNA, the CDR3 is TGTGCCAGCAGCTTAGGAGGACAGGGCTACACCGGGGAGCTGTTTTTT. Translated: CASSLGGQGYTGELFF. V and J are TRBV7-3 and TRBJ2-2; 8 bases fit TRBD1. The CDR3 has 16 residues. Losses at the gene ends were 2 bases for V and 3 bases for J; bases not matched to a gene: 5. Germline CDR1 SGHTA, CDR2 FQGTGA.

The gene calls are TRBV5-6 and TRBJ1-1; 9 bases line up with TRBD1. J lost 3 bases, V lost 5 bases, and 5 bases had no gene match. Germline values: CDR1 SGHDT, CDR2 YYEEEE. The CDR3 spans 14 residues. CDR3 in amino acids: CASSWTGADTEAFF. CDR3 bases: TGTGCCAGCAGTTGGACAGGGGCGGACACTGAAGCTTTCTTT.

This rearrangement joins TRBV5-5 to TRBJ2-7; no clear D. Deletions cut 2 bases from V and 6 bases from J, with 12 bases between. CDR3 length equals 13 residues. CDR1 and CDR2 (germline): SGHKS, YYEKEE (reference sequence). The CDR3 nucleotides are TGTGCCAGCAGCTTAAGGGTGTCGGGCGAGCAGTACTTC. It encodes CASSLRVSGEQYF.

This clonotype was seen only a few times. The CDR3 sequence is CASSLGQQRYEKLFF. For the CDR3, the DNA is TGTGCCAGCAGCTTAGGTCAACAGCGTTATGAAAAACTGTTTTTT. The rearrangement uses TRBV7-2 and TRBJ1-4, with D hard to call. Trimming took 1 base from V and 6 from J, leaving 12 bases between them. The CDR3 is 15 residues long. Germline-derived CDR1 and CDR2 are SGHTA and FQGNSA.

The chain uses TRBV20-1 and TRBJ2-3, with D perhaps matching TRBD2 (6 bases). V lost 6 bases, J lost 0 bases, and 25 bases lay in between. The CDR3 consists of 18 residues. Germline V lookup: CDR1 DFQATT, CDR2 SNEGSKA (reference sequence). The chain's CDR3 is CSAPALARPGTSTDTQYF. CDR3 coding DNA: TGCAGTGCCCCGGCCCTAGCGAGGCCTGGGACTAGCACAGATACGCAGTATTTT.

The chain joins TRBV12-3 or TRBV12-4 to TRBJ2-1, with 11 bases matching TRBD2. The V gene end was trimmed by 7 bases and the J gene end by 7 bases; junction bases not matched to a gene: 6. This CDR3 has 14 residues. The CDR3 DNA follows: TGTGCCAGCAACCCTAGCGGGAGGTCGAATGAGCAGTTCTTC. Its protein is CASNPSGRSNEQFF.

The rearrangement joins TRBV7-8 to TRBJ1-4, with D unclear. The CDR3 contains 13 residues. Germline loops: CDR1 SGHVS, CDR2 FQNEAQ. Trimming pared 3 bases from V and 5 bases from J, leaving 7 bases between. This CDR3 reads CASSFRENEKLFF. The DNA for the CDR3 is TGTGCCAGCAGCTTCAGAGAGAATGAAAAACTGTTTTTT.

There are many counts of this clonotype. The rearrangement links TRBV29-1 to TRBJ2-3; D is possibly TRBD2 (5 bases). The CDR3 is 11 residues long. V shed 4 bases and J shed 3 bases, with 5 bases lying between them. Germline CDR1 and CDR2: SQVTM and ANQGSEA. The CDR3 sequence: CSVGETDTQYF. CDR3 coding DNA: TGCAGCGTTGGGGAGACAGATACGCAGTATTTT.

Worth noting for this clonotype: At one of its ends the junction is not consistent with the germline gene, which may arise from a read error. The chain combines TRBV4-3 with TRBJ2-3; the D gene is possibly TRBD2 (5 bases). The V gene's germline CDR1 is LGHNA and CDR2 YSLEER. This CDR3 has 13 residues. Here the CDR3 DNA reads TGCGCCAGCAGCAAAGAGGGAACAGATACGCAGTATTTT. Protein product: CASSKEGTDTQYF.